This note documents a single T cell receptor beta chain sequence. This specimen belongs to a study of blood T cell repertoires in COVID-19. Per germline, CDR1 SGHAT and CDR2 FQNNGV. The CDR3 covers 16 residues. Trimming removed 0 bases at V and 0 bases at J, with 12 bases between. The protocol was immunoSEQ multiplex PCR, while the TCRdb copy is restricted to in-frame clones and leaves out a portion. This sample has about 39,000 clones; around 85% occur once, and the top ten carry roughly 5%. The chain couples TRBV11-2 to TRBJ2-7, with D possibly matching TRBD2 (5 bases). Sequenced material: peripheral blood. This clonotype was obtained from a middle-aged man with active COVID-19. The CDR3 nucleotides are TGTGCCAGCAGCTTAGATCGTCGGGGTAGCTCCTACGAGCAGTACTTC. It specifies CASSLDRRGSSYEQYF. Together with reference TRBV11-2 and TRBJ2-7, the CDR3 gives the full variable domain: EAGVAQSPRYKIIEKRQSVAFWCNPISGHATLYWYQQILGQGPKLLIQFQNNGVVDDSQLPKDRFSAERLKGVDSTLKIQPAKLEDSAVYLCASSLDRRGSSYEQYFGPGTRLTVT.